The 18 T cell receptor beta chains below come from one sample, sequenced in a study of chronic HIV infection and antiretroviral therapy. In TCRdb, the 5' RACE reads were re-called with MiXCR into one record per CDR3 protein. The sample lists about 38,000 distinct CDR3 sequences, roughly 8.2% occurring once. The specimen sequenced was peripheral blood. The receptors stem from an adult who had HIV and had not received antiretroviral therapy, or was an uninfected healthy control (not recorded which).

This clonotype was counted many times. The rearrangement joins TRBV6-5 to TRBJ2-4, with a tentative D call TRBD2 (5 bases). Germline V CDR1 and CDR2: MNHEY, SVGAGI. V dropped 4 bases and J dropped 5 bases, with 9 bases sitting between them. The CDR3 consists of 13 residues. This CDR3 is CASSSRVQNIQYF. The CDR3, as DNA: TGTGCCAGCAGTTCGAGGGTCCAAAACATTCAGTACTTC.

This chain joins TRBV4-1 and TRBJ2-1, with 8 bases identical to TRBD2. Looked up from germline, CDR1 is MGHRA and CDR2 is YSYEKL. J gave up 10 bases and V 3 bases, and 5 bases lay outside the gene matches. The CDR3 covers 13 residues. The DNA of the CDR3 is TGCGCCAGCAGCCAGGGACTAGTCAGGGAGCAGTTCTTC. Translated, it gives CASSQGLVREQFF.

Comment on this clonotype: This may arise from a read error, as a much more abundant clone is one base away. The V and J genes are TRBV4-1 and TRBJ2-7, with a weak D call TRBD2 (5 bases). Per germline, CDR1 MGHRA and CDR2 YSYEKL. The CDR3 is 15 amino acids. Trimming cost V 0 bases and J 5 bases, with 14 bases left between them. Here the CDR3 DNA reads TGCGCCAGCAGCCAAGAGGTAGCGTGTGCCAACGAGCAGTACTTC. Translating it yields CASSQEVACANEQYF.

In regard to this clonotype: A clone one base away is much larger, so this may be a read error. CDR3 residues: CASSLDSRGTQYF. The CDR3, as DNA: TGTGCCAGCAGCCTGGACAGCCGAGGGACCCAGTACTTC. The genes are TRBV16 and TRBJ2-5; possibly TRBD1 for D (6 bases). The germline V gene has CDR1 KGHSY and CDR2 FQNENV. The CDR3 is 13 residues long. V gave up 4 bases and J gave up 7 bases, with 13 bases separating them.

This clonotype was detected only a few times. In nucleotides, the CDR3 is TGTGCCAGCAGCTTCCCGGGCTACAATGAGCAGTTCTTC. This gives the protein CASSFPGYNEQFF. The genes are TRBV5-4 and TRBJ2-1; D remains unclear. Trimming stripped 2 bases from V and 3 bases from J, with 6 bases between. The CDR3 runs 13 residues. Germline V lookup: CDR1 SGHNT, CDR2 YYREEE (reference sequence).

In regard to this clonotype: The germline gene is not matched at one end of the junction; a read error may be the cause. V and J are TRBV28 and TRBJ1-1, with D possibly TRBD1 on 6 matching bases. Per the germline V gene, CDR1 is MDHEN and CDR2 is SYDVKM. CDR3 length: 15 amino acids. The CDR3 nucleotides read TGTGCCAGCAGTTTTGGGGGACATCACTCCACTGAAACTTTCTTT. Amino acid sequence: CASSFGGHHSTETFF.

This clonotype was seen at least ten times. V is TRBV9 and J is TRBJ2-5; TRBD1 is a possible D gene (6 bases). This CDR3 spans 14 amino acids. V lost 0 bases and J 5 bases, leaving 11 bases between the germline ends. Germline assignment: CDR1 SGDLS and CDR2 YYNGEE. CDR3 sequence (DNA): TGTGCCAGCAGCGTAGGACTGGGGGCGGAGACCCAGTACTTC. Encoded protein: CASSVGLGAETQYF.

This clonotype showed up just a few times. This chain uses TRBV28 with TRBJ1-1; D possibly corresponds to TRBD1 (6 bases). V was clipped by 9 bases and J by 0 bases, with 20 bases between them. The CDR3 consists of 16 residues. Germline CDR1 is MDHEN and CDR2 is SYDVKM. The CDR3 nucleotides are TGTGCCAGTCAACAGGGATTTAAGTCGATGAACACTGAAGCTTTCTTT. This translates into CASQQGFKSMNTEAFF.

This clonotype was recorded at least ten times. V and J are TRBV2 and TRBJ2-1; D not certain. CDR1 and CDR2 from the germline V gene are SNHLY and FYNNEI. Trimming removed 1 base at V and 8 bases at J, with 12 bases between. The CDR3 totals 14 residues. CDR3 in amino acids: CASSEGVNMDEQFF. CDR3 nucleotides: TGTGCCAGCAGTGAAGGGGTAAACATGGATGAGCAGTTCTTC. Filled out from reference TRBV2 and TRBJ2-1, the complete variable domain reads EPEVTQTPSHQVTQMGQEVILRCVPISNHLYFYWYRQILGQKVEFLVSFYNNEISEKSEIFDDQFSVERPDGSNFTLKIRSTKLEDSAMYFCASSEGVNMDEQFFGPGTRLTVL.

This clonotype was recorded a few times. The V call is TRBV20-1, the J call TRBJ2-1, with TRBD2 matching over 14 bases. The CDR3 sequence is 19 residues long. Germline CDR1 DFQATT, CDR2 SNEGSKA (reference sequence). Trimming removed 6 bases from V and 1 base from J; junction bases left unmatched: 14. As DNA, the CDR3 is TGCAGTGCCCAGGGGAAAACCGGGACTAGCGGGAGTTCCTACAATGAGCAGTTCTTC. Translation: CSAQGKTGTSGSSYNEQFF.

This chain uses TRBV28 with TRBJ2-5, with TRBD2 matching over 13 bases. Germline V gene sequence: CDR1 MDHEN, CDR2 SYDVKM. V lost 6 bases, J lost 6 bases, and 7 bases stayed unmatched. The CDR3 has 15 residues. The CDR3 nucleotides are TGTGCCAGCAGCCACGGGACTAGCGGGATTCAGACCCAGTACTTC. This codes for CASSHGTSGIQTQYF.

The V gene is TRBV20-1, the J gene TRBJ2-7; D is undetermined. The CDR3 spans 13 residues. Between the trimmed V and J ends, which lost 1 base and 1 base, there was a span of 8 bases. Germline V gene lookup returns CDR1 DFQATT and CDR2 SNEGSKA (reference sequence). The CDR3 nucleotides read TGCAGTGCTAGAGCGTACAGTTCCTACGAGCAGTACTTC. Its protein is CSARAYSSYEQYF.

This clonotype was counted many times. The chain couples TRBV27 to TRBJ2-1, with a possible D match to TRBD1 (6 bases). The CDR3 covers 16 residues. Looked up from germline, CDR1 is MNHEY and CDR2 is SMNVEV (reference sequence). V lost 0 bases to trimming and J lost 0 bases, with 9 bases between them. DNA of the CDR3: TGTGCCAGCAGTTTATCGATAGGGGGCTCCTACAATGAGCAGTTCTTC. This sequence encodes CASSLSIGGSYNEQFF.

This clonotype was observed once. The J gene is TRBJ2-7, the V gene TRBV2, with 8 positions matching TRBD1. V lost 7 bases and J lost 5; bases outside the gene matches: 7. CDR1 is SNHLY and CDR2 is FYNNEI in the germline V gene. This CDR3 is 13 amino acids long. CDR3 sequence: CASTDRAYDEQYF. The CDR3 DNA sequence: TGTGCCAGCACGGACAGGGCTTATGACGAGCAGTACTTC.

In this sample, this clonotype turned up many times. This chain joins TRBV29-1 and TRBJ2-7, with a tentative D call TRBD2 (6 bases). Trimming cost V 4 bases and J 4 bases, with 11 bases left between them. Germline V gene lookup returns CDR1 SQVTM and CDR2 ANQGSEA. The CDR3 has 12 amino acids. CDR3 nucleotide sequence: TGCAGCGTTGTAGCGGAGGAGTACGAGCAGTACTTC. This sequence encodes CSVVAEEYEQYF.

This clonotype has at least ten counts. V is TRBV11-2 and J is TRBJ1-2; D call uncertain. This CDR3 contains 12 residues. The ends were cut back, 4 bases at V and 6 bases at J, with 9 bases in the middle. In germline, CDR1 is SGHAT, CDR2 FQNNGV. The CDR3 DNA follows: TGTGCCAGCAGCTACGAAACCCATGGCTACACCTTC. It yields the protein CASSYETHGYTF.

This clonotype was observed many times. The CDR3 DNA sequence: TGCGCCAGCAGCCCACTAGCGGACCAAGAGACCCAGTACTTC. Its protein product is CASSPLADQETQYF. This chain connects TRBV5-1 to TRBJ2-5; 8 nucleotides align to TRBD2. This CDR3 is built from 14 residues. Unmatched junction bases numbered 2, after V lost 4 bases and J lost 0 bases. Germline loops: CDR1 SGHRS, CDR2 YFSETQ.

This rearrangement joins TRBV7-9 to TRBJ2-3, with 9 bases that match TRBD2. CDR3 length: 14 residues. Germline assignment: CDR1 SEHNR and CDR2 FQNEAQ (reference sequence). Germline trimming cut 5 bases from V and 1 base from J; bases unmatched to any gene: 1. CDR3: CASSPSGGTDTQYF. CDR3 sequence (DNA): TGTGCCAGCAGCCCTAGCGGGGGCACAGATACGCAGTATTTT.